This TCR beta chain emerged from a study of early T cells in non-severe SARS-CoV-2 infection. Germline V CDR1 and CDR2: SGHAT, FQNNGV. Trimming took 1 base from V and 8 from J, leaving 12 bases between them. There are 14 residues in the CDR3. Unique molecular identifiers were added to individual cDNA molecules. TCRdb called the 5' RACE reads again in MiXCR, with one record for every CDR3 protein. Among some 98,000 distinct CDR3 sequences, roughly 15% were seen once, and the ten largest hold roughly 1.3%. Sequencing input: whole blood. The chain uses TRBV11-2 and TRBJ2-1; D may be TRBD2 (6 bases). This clonotype was obtained from an adult who was a healthcare worker with PCR-confirmed SARS-CoV-2 infection or an uninfected control (not recorded which). As DNA, the CDR3 is TGTGCCAGCAGCTTAGCGGTCCGCGGGGATGAGCAGTTCTTC. It is translated as CASSLAVRGDEQFF. Full variable domain (remainder filled in from reference TRBV11-2 and TRBJ2-1): EAGVAQSPRYKIIEKRQSVAFWCNPISGHATLYWYQQILGQGPKLLIQFQNNGVVDDSQLPKDRFSAERLKGVDSTLKIQPAKLEDSAVYLCASSLAVRGDEQFFGPGTRLTVL.